This record covers a single T cell receptor beta chain. The data originate from a study of T cell changes during pregnancy in multiple sclerosis. Produced via immunoSEQ multiplex PCR; TCRdb's table is partial and in-frame only. The sample carries around 33,000 clones, about 90% recorded once. Losses at the gene ends were 5 bases for V and 2 bases for J; bases not matched to a gene: 8. The CDR3 runs 16 residues. Germline values: CDR1 SEHNR, CDR2 FQNEAQ (reference sequence). The receptor was isolated from a female donor with multiple sclerosis, enrolled in a pregnancy study. The J gene is TRBJ2-2, the V gene TRBV7-9, with TRBD1 matching 7 bases. The sequencing here drew on CD4+ T cells from peripheral blood mononuclear cells, taken after pregnancy. CDR3 amino acids: CASSPGDRANTGELFF. For the CDR3, the DNA is TGTGCCAGCAGCCCAGGGGACAGAGCTAACACCGGGGAGCTGTTTTTT. The full variable domain, its missing parts supplied by reference TRBV7-9 and TRBJ2-2, is DTGVSQNPRHKITKRGQNVTFRCDPISEHNRLYWYRQTLGQGPEFLTYFQNEAQLEKSRLLSDRFSAERPKGSFSTLEIQRTEQGDSAMYLCASSPGDRANTGELFFGEGSRLTVL.